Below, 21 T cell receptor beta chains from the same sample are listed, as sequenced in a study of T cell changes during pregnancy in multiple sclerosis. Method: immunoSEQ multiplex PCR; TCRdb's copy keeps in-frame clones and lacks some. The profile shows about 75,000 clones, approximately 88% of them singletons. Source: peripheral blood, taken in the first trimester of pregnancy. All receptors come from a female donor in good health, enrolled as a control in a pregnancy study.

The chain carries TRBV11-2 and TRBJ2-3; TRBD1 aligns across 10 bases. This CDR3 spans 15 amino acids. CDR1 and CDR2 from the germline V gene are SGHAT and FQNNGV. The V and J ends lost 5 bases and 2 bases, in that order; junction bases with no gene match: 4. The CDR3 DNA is TGTGCCAGCAGCCGGGACAGGGGCCCCACAGATACGCAGTATTTT. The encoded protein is CASSRDRGPTDTQYF.

The CDR3 nucleotides read TGTGCCAGCAGCTTCAGTTACAGCGGGGGGGGATACAATGAGCAGTTCTTC. As protein: CASSFSYSGGGYNEQFF. The V and J genes are TRBV5-4 and TRBJ2-1; 10 nucleotides align to TRBD2. CDR3 size: 17 residues. With V trimmed by 2 bases and J by 4 bases, 9 bases remained unmatched. Germline-derived CDR1 and CDR2 are SGHNT and YYREEE (reference sequence).

CDR3 sequence (DNA): TGTGCCAGCAGCCCGTTATCCCAGGGGAGAGCTGAAGCTTTCTTT. Amino acid sequence: CASSPLSQGRAEAFF. The genes are TRBV27 and TRBJ1-1; D is possibly TRBD1 (6 bases). CDR3 size: 15 residues. Germline assignment: CDR1 MNHEY and CDR2 SMNVEV (reference sequence). The germline V and J ends were trimmed by 6 bases and 6 bases, with 20 bases remaining between them.

The CDR3, as DNA: TGCGCCAGCAGCTTAAAGGGACAGGGGATAGCTAACTATGGCTACACCTTC. Its translation is CASSLKGQGIANYGYTF. The chain employs TRBV5-1 and TRBJ1-2; 10 nucleotides line up with TRBD1. CDR3 size: 17 residues. Per the germline V gene, CDR1 is SGHRS and CDR2 is YFSETQ. The J segment lost 0 bases and the V segment lost 2 bases, leaving 7 bases of the junction unmatched. The full variable domain, completed using reference TRBV5-1 and TRBJ1-2, is KAGVTQTPRYLIKTRGQQVTLSCSPISGHRSVSWYQQTPGQGLQFLFEYFSETQRNKGNFPGRFSGRQFSNSRSEMNVSTLELGDSALYLCASSLKGQGIANYGYTFGSGTRLTVV.

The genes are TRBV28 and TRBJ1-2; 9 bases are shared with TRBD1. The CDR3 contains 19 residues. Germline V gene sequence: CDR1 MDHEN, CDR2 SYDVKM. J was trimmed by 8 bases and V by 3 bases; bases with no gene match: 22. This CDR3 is CASSFEGHTGGVRRGGYTF. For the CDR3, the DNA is TGTGCCAGCAGTTTCGAGGGACACACAGGGGGCGTAAGGAGGGGAGGCTACACCTTC.

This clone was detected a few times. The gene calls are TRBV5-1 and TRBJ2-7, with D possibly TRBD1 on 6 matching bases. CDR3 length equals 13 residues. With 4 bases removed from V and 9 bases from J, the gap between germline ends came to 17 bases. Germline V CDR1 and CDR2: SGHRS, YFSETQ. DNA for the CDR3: TGCGCCAGCAGCCCCCCGGACAGACCACGGCAGTACTTC. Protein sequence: CASSPPDRPRQYF.

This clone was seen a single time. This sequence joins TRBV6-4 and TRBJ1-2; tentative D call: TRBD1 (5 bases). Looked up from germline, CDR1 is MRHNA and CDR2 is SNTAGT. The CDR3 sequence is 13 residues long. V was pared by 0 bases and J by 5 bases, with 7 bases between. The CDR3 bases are TGTGCCAGCAGTGACTCTGGGGGGTATGGCTACACCTTC. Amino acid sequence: CASSDSGGYGYTF.

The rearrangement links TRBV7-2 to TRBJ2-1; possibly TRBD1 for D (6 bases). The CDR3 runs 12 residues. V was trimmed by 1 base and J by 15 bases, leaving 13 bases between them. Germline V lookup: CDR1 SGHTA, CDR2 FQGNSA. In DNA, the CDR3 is TGTGCCAGCAGCTTAGATGGCAGGGGAATGTTCTTC. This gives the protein CASSLDGRGMFF.

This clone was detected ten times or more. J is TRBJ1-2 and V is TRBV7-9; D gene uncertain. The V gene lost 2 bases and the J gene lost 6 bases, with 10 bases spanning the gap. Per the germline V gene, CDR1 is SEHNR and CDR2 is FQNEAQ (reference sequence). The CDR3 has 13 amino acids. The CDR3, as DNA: TGTGCCAGCAGCTTAAATTTGGCAAATGGCTACACCTTC. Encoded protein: CASSLNLANGYTF.

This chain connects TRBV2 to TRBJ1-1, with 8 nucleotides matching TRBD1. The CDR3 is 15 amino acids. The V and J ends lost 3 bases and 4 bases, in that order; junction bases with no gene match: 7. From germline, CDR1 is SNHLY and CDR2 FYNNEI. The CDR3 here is CASSEVDRGATEAFF. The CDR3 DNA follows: TGTGCCAGCAGTGAGGTTGACAGGGGAGCCACTGAAGCTTTCTTT.

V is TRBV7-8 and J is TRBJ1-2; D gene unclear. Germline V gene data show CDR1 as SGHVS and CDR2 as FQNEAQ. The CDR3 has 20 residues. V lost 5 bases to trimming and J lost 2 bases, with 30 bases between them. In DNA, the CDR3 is TGTGCCAGCAGCACCGAAGAGGGATTCAGTGACCCCCTCCAGAACTATGGCTACACCTTC. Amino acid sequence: CASSTEEGFSDPLQNYGYTF.

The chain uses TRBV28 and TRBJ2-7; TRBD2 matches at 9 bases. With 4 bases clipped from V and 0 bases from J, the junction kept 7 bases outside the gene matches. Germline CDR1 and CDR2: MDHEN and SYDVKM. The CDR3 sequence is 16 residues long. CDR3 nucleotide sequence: TGTGCCAGCAGTTCCCGGAGCGGGGGGATCTCCTACGAGCAGTACTTC. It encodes CASSSRSGGISYEQYF.

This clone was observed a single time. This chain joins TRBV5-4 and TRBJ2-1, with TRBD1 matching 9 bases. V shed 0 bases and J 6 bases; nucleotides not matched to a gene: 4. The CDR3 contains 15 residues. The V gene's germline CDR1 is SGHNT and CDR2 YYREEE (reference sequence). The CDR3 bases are TGTGCCAGCAGCTTGGGGACAGGGGTTTTCAATGAGCAGTTCTTC. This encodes CASSLGTGVFNEQFF. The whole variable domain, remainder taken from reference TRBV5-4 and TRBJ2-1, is ETGVTQSPTHLIKTRGQQVTLRCSSQSGHNTVSWYQQALGQGPQFIFQYYREEENGRGNFPPRFSGLQFPNYSSELNVNALELDDSALYLCASSLGTGVFNEQFFGPGTRLTVL.

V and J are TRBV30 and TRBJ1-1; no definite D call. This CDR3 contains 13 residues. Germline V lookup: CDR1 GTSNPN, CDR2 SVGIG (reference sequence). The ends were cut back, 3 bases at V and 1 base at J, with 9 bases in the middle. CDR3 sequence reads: CAWRATPNTEAFF. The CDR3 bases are TGTGCCTGGAGGGCGACACCGAACACTGAAGCTTTCTTT. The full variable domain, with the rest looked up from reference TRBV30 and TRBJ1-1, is SQTIHQWPATLVQPVGSPLSLECTVEGTSNPNLYWYRQAAGRGLQLLFYSVGIGQISSEVPQNLSASRPQDRQFILSSKKLLLSDSGFYLCAWRATPNTEAFFGQGTRLTVV.

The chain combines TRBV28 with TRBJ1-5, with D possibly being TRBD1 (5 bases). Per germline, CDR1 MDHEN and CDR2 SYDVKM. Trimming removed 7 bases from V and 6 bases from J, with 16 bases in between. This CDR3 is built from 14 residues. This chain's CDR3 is CASTSGTRVQPQHF. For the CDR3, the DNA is TGTGCCAGCACCTCCGGGACTCGGGTTCAGCCCCAGCATTTT.

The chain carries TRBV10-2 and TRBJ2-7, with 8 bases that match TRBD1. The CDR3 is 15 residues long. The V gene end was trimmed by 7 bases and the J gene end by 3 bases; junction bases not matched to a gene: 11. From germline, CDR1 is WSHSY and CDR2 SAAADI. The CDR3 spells CASIRPGQGGYEQYF. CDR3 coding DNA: TGCGCCAGCATCAGACCCGGACAGGGTGGCTACGAGCAGTACTTC.

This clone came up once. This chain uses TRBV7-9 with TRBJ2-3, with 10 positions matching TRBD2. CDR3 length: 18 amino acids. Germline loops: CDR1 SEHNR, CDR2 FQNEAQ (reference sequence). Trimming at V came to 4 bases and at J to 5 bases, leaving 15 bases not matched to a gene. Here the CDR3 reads CASSSSTEREGLRDTQYF. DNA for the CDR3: TGTGCCAGCAGCTCTTCTACGGAGCGGGAGGGCCTTAGAGATACGCAGTATTTT.

CDR3: CASSSTGEGSYEQYF. Here the CDR3 DNA reads TGTGCCAGCAGCTCTACAGGGGAAGGATCCTACGAGCAGTACTTC. The chain has TRBV6-6 and TRBJ2-7, with 7 bases aligning to TRBD1. V lost 6 bases and J lost 1; bases outside the gene matches: 9. The CDR3 loop spans 15 amino acids. Germline loops: CDR1 MNHNY, CDR2 SVGAGI (reference sequence).

The DNA of the CDR3 is TGTGCCAGCAGTGAACGAGCGGGGGGGGCAGATACGCAGTATTTT. It is translated as CASSERAGGADTQYF. The rearrangement joins TRBV6-1 to TRBJ2-3; TRBD2 aligns across 10 bases. Per the germline V gene, CDR1 is MNHNS and CDR2 is SASEGT. V was clipped by 2 bases and J by 4 bases; unmatched bases: 3. The CDR3 totals 15 residues.

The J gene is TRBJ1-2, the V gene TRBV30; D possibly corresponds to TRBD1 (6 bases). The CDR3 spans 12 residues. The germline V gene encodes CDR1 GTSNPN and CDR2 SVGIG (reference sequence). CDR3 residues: CAGRGGGTRDTF. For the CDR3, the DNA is TGTGCTGGACGGGGAGGGGGGACGAGGGACACCTTC.

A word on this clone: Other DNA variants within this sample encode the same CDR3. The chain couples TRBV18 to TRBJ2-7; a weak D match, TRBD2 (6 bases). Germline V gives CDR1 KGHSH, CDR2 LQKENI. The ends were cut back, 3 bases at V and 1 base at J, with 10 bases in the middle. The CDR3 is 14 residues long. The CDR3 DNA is TGTGCCAGCTCACCCGGGACTGGTTCCTACGAGCAGTACTTC. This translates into CASSPGTGSYEQYF.